This T cell receptor beta chain derives from a study of T cell responses to AZD1222 COVID-19 vaccine. Study overall: Pooling of second doses given at about 4 or about 12 weeks was done. Study-wide points: Repertoire collection took place solely once the T cell response had peaked.

A word on this clone: Its antigen is as yet unknown.

The V gene's germline CDR1 is LGHNA and CDR2 YNFKEQ. V dropped 2 bases and J dropped 5 bases, with 18 bases sitting between them. The CDR3 totals 16 residues. Libraries were prepared by immunoSEQ multiplex PCR; TCRdb keeps only in-frame clonotypes and omits some of them. The sample has about 180,000 clones, over 75% seen once. The sequences come from peripheral blood, collected on day 0 of AZD1222 vaccination. The sequence was obtained from an adult in good health. V gene TRBV4-2 combines with J gene TRBJ1-2, with D possibly being TRBD1 (6 bases). CDR3 residues: CASSQQAHGGGYGYTF. In DNA, the CDR3 is TGTGCCAGCAGCCAACAGGCGCATGGAGGGGGGTATGGCTACACCTTC.